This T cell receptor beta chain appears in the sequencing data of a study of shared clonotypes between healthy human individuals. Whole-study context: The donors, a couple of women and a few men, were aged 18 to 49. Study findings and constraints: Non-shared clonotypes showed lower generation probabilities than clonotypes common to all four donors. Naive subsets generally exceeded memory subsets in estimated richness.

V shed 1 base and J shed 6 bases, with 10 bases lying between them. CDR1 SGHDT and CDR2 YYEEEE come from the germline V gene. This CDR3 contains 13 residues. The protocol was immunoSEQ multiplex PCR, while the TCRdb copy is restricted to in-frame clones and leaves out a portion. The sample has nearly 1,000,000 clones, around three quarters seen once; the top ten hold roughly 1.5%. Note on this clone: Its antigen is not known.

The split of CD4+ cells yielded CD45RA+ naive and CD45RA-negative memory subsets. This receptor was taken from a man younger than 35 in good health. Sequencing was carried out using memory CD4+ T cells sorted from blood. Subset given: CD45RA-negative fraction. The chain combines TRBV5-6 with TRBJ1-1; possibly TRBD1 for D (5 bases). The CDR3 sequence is CASSLIRDSEAFF. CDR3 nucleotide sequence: TGTGCCAGCAGCTTGATACGGGACTCTGAAGCTTTCTTT.